These T cell receptor beta chains were read from a single sample in a study of low-dose radiotherapy and immunotherapy resistance in tumors. One entry per CDR3 protein, called by TCRdb with MiXCR from the reads. Found here are tens of thousands of distinct CDR3 sequences, roughly a sixth of them singletons; the top ten hold 2.5% to 3.5%. The sample here was PBMCs, taken before treatment. The origin of the receptors is a male donor with prostate cancer. CDR3s include the opening cysteine and the closing phenylalanine or tryptophan. The D gene is left open where the match is weak. The size field is filled for only some rows; it gives once, few, many or a size class.

V	J	size	D	DNA	CDR3
TRBV7-8	TRBJ1-2	many	NA	TGTGCCAGCAGCTTTGGTGAGGGTGGCTACACCTTC	CASSFGEGGYTF
TRBV6-2/TRBV6-3	TRBJ2-1	NA	NA	TGTGCCAGCAGTCCCCGCACAGGAGATGAGCAGTTCTTC	CASSPRTGDEQFF
TRBV7-2	TRBJ2-1	NA	TRBD2	TGTGCCAGCAGCTTTTCCCTAGCGGGACTTTACAATGAGCAGTTCTTC	CASSFSLAGLYNEQFF
TRBV24-1	TRBJ2-5	many	TRBD1	TGTGCCACCAGTGACTCCGGACAGGGGGCGAAGACCCAGTACTTC	CATSDSGQGAKTQYF
TRBV11-3	TRBJ2-2	many	TRBD1	TGTGCCAGCAGCTTAGGACAGGGTGTCGGCGGGGAGCTGTTTTTT	CASSLGQGVGGELFF
TRBV27	TRBJ1-5	many	NA	TGTGCCAGCAGTTTAGGGGTCCTCAGGCCCCAGCATTTT	CASSLGVLRPQHF
TRBV24-1	TRBJ2-3	many	NA	TGTGCCACCAGTGCCGTTAGCACAGATACGCAGTATTTT	CATSAVSTDTQYF
TRBV5-1	TRBJ1-2	many	TRBD1	TGCGCCAGCAGCTTGAAGATGGACAGGGCAGCGGGCTATGGCTACACCTTC	CASSLKMDRAAGYGYTF
TRBV7-9	TRBJ2-1	NA	NA	TGTGCCAGCAGCTTGGGTCAGGAGGAGCAGTTCTTC	CASSLGQEEQFF
TRBV20-1	TRBJ2-1	once	NA	TGCAGTGCTAGAGACGAGAGTCATGAGCAGTTCTTC	CSARDESHEQFF
TRBV5-4	TRBJ2-2	many	TRBD2	TGTGCCAGCAGCTCAGCGGGGGGGCCGGACGGGGAGCTGTTTTTT	CASSSAGGPDGELFF
TRBV7-2	TRBJ2-7	many	NA	TGTGCCAGCAGCTTAGCGGCAGGGGTTAAAGGCTACGAGCAGTACTTC	CASSLAAGVKGYEQYF
TRBV5-4	TRBJ2-3	many	NA	TGTGCCAGCAGCTTCATTCAAGGTGCAGATACGCAGTATTTT	CASSFIQGADTQYF
TRBV27	TRBJ2-1	many	NA	TGTGCCAGCAGTTTATCGAGGGGCGCCTACAATGAGCAGTTCTTC	CASSLSRGAYNEQFF
TRBV7-2	TRBJ2-3	few	TRBD2	TGTGCCAGTCGGGCGGCGGGCGGGGGGACTAGCACAGATACGCAGTATTTT	CASRAAGGGTSTDTQYF
TRBV12-3/TRBV12-4	TRBJ2-3	many	NA	TGTGCCAGCAAAGGCCGTCCCAAGTATACGCAGTATTTT	CASKGRPKYTQYF
TRBV7-2	TRBJ1-6	many	NA	TGTGCCAGCAGCTTAGAGTGGGGACCAGACCATAATTCACCCCTCCACTTT	CASSLEWGPDHNSPLHF
TRBV6-1	TRBJ2-7	many	NA	TGTGCCAGCAGTTACACTCGACCGCACCACGAGCAGTACTTC	CASSYTRPHHEQYF
TRBV5-4	TRBJ2-2	NA	TRBD2	TGTGCCAGCAGCTTGACTAGCGGGGGGACGAACACCGGGGAGCTGTTTTTT	CASSLTSGGTNTGELFF
TRBV20-1	TRBJ2-5	many	NA	TGCAGTGCTGCAGGACAGACCCAGTACTTC	CSAAGQTQYF
TRBV6-5	TRBJ2-3	many	TRBD1	TGTGCCAGCAGCCGTAGCCGGGGACAGGGTTCAGATACGCAGTATTTT	CASSRSRGQGSDTQYF
TRBV5-1	TRBJ2-1	many	NA	TGCGCCAGCAGCCTGGTGGGGCGTGAGCAGTTCTTC	CASSLVGREQFF
TRBV5-1	TRBJ2-7	many	NA	TGCGCCAGCAGCTTGAAAGACGAGCAGTACTTC	CASSLKDEQYF
TRBV4-3	TRBJ2-1	NA	TRBD2	TGCGCCAGCAACCACCCGGGGGGGCTAGAGCAGTTCTTC	CASNHPGGLEQFF
TRBV7-9	TRBJ1-2	few	NA	TGTGCCAGCAGCTTAGCGAATCCCCAAGGCGTTGGCTACACCTTC	CASSLANPQGVGYTF
TRBV30	TRBJ2-2	many	NA	TGTGCCTGGATGTCTCGGGCAGACACCGGGGAGCTGTTTTTT	CAWMSRADTGELFF
TRBV11-2	TRBJ2-3	many	NA	TGTGCCAGCAGCTTAGAGGTCGACAGTACGGATACGCAGTATTTT	CASSLEVDSTDTQYF
TRBV12-3/TRBV12-4	TRBJ2-1	many	NA	TGTGCCAGCAGTTTAGGGGTCGCGAATGAGCAGTTCTTC	CASSLGVANEQFF
TRBV7-2	TRBJ2-3	NA	TRBD2	TGTGCCAGCAGCTACACTAGCGGGGGTACAGATACGCAGTATTTT	CASSYTSGGTDTQYF
TRBV7-6	TRBJ1-1	many	NA	TGTGCCAGCAGCCATTCAACGGGGGGCTCTGAAGCTTTCTTT	CASSHSTGGSEAFF
TRBV11-2	TRBJ2-3	many	NA	TGTGCCAGCCAACAGGGACAAAGCACAGATACGCAGTATTTT	CASQQGQSTDTQYF
TRBV4-2	TRBJ2-3	many	TRBD2	TGTGCCAGCAGCCAAGATATAGCGGGGAGCACAGATACGCAGTATTTT	CASSQDIAGSTDTQYF
TRBV3-1	TRBJ2-3	many	NA	TGTGCCAGCAGCCCCGGACGCGTCTTGGGGGAGTATTTT	CASSPGRVLGEYF
TRBV3-1	TRBJ1-6	many	NA	TGTGCCAGCAGCCAAGTGAATTCACCCCTCCACTTT	CASSQVNSPLHF
TRBV11-2	TRBJ1-1	many	NA	TGTGCCAGCAGCTTACCAGTACTGAACACTGAAGCTTTCTTT	CASSLPVLNTEAFF
TRBV4-1	TRBJ2-7	many	TRBD1	TGCGCCAGCAGCCAACCGGGACAGGAATTAGCCTACGAGCAGTACTTC	CASSQPGQELAYEQYF
TRBV29-1	TRBJ2-1	many	TRBD1	TGCAGCGTTGAAGGGCGACAGGGTAACTACAATGAGCAGTTCTTC	CSVEGRQGNYNEQFF
TRBV12-3/TRBV12-4	TRBJ1-3	few	NA	TGTGCCAGCAGTTTAATTAGGACATTCTCTGGAAACACCATATATTTT	CASSLIRTFSGNTIYF
TRBV6-2/TRBV6-3	TRBJ1-1	many	NA	TGTGCCAGCAGTTCCAGCCAGTACACTGAAGCTTTCTTT	CASSSSQYTEAFF
TRBV2	TRBJ2-1	many	TRBD2	TGTGCCAGCACCCTCGTGGCGGGGGGAGGCAATGAGCAGTTCTTC	CASTLVAGGGNEQFF
TRBV5-6	TRBJ2-3	many	NA	TGTGCCAGCAGCTTGGGGTCCTCGGGGACAGATACGCAGTATTTT	CASSLGSSGTDTQYF